Below, 22 T cell receptor beta chains from the same sample are listed, as sequenced in a study of a mutant IDH1 vaccine in newly diagnosed glioma. These receptors' targets are unknown. Stated time point: week 23, last vaccination. One vaccine dose held 300 ug of mutant IDH1 20-mer peptide and came with topical imiquimod. Profiled with immunoSEQ multiplex PCR; TCRdb holds only in-frame clones, not every one. The data hold roughly 43,000 clones, with about 88% observed a single time. Sequencing used PBMCs, obtained from a glioma patient whose treatment included an IDH1 peptide vaccine. The receptors derive from a woman between 18 and 30 years old with glioma. Some clones in this sample may be carry-over from other donors' samples.

V gene TRBV4-1 combines with J gene TRBJ1-1; unclear D gene. This CDR3 has 15 amino acids. Per the germline V gene, CDR1 is MGHRA and CDR2 is YSYEKL. V was clipped by 0 bases and J by 0 bases, with 8 bases between them. CDR3 in DNA: TGCGCCAGCAGCCAAGAGAGGGCCGTGAACACTGAAGCTTTCTTT. Protein product: CASSQERAVNTEAFF.

The rearrangement links TRBV13 to TRBJ2-7; 13 bases fit TRBD2. CDR3 length: 15 residues. V shed 0 bases and J 4 bases; nucleotides not matched to a gene: 0. Germline CDR1 and CDR2: PRHDT and FYEKMQ (reference sequence). The DNA of the CDR3 is TGTGCCAGCAGCTTAGGACTAGCGGGGGGGTACGAGCAGTACTTC. Its protein is CASSLGLAGGYEQYF. Variable domain in full (rest from reference TRBV13 and TRBJ2-7): AAGVIQSPRHLIKEKRETATLKCYPIPRHDTVYWYQQGPGQDPQFLISFYEKMQSDKGSIPDRFSAQQFSDYHSELNMSSLELGDSALYFCASSLGLAGGYEQYFGPGTRLTVT.

The V call is TRBV2, the J call TRBJ2-1; 10 nucleotides align to TRBD2. The CDR3 length is 16 residues. Looked up from germline, CDR1 is SNHLY and CDR2 is FYNNEI. With 5 bases clipped from V and 6 bases from J, the junction kept 10 bases outside the gene matches. Here the CDR3 DNA reads TGTGCCAGCAGTTCCTCTAGCGGGAGCCTGAGCAATGAGCAGTTCTTC. Translated: CASSSSSGSLSNEQFF. The full variable domain, rest sourced from reference TRBV2 and TRBJ2-1, is EPEVTQTPSHQVTQMGQEVILRCVPISNHLYFYWYRQILGQKVEFLVSFYNNEISEKSEIFDDQFSVERPDGSNFTLKIRSTKLEDSAMYFCASSSSSGSLSNEQFFGPGTRLTVL.

The V and J genes are TRBV19 and TRBJ1-5; 9 bases map to TRBD1. Losses at the gene ends were 7 bases for V and 7 bases for J; bases not matched to a gene: 8. The CDR3 consists of 14 residues. Germline V gene sequence: CDR1 LNHDA, CDR2 SQIVND (reference sequence). CDR3 sequence: CASIRTGVWQPQHF. CDR3 sequence (DNA): TGTGCCAGTATAAGGACAGGGGTTTGGCAGCCCCAGCATTTT.

This clone has only a few counts. This rearrangement joins TRBV5-4 to TRBJ1-1; D uncertain. Trimming shortened V by 1 base and J by 0 bases, and 4 bases separated the two germline ends. The germline V gene has CDR1 SGHNT and CDR2 YYREEE (reference sequence). CDR3 length equals 13 residues. The CDR3 is CASSLSVNTEAFF. In DNA form, the CDR3 reads TGTGCCAGCAGCTTGTCAGTGAACACTGAAGCTTTCTTT.

The rearrangement uses TRBV4-1 and TRBJ2-5; TRBD2 might be the D (7 bases). Germline V gene data show CDR1 as MGHRA and CDR2 as YSYEKL. The V and J ends lost 6 bases and 5 bases respectively, with 25 bases between them. The CDR3 is 17 residues long. This CDR3 is CASSPQERRGRVETQYF. The CDR3 region has the DNA TGCGCCAGCAGTCCCCAGGAGAGGCGGGGGCGCGTGGAGACCCAGTACTTC.

The chain uses TRBV7-3 and TRBJ2-1, with 11 bases aligning to TRBD1. The V gene end was trimmed by 4 bases and the J gene end by 6 bases; junction bases not matched to a gene: 2. The CDR3 is 14 amino acids. CDR1 and CDR2 from the germline V gene are SGHTA and FQGTGA. Here the CDR3 DNA reads TGTGCCAGCAGCTCGGGACAGGGGGGCAATGAGCAGTTCTTC. This translates into CASSSGQGGNEQFF. The whole variable domain, filled in from reference TRBV7-3 and TRBJ2-1, reads GAGVSQTPSNKVTEKGKYVELRCDPISGHTALYWYRQSLGQGPEFLIYFQGTGAADDSGLPNDRFFAVRPEGSVSTLKIQRTERGDSAVYLCASSSGQGGNEQFFGPGTRLTVL.

V usage is TRBV11-2 and J usage is TRBJ2-7; 10 bases match TRBD2. Germline V gives CDR1 SGHAT, CDR2 FQNNGV. This CDR3 is 15 amino acids long. Trimming cost V 5 bases and J 1 base; bases outside gene matches: 5. CDR3 sequence reads: CASSRGLAASYEQYF. The DNA for the CDR3 is TGTGCCAGCAGCCGCGGACTAGCGGCATCCTACGAGCAGTACTTC.

CDR3 sequence: CASSGSENQPQHF. The DNA for the CDR3 is TGTGCCAGCAGTGGCTCGGAGAATCAGCCCCAGCATTTT. The chain employs TRBV2 and TRBJ1-5; D uncertain. The germline CDR1 and CDR2 sequences are SNHLY and FYNNEI. This CDR3 contains 13 residues. Trimming pared 4 bases from V and 4 bases from J, leaving 8 bases between. The entire variable domain, with the rest obtained from reference TRBV2 and TRBJ1-5, is as follows: EPEVTQTPSHQVTQMGQEVILRCVPISNHLYFYWYRQILGQKVEFLVSFYNNEISEKSEIFDDQFSVERPDGSNFTLKIRSTKLEDSAMYFCASSGSENQPQHFGDGTRLSIL.

The V and J genes are TRBV27 and TRBJ1-2; D remains ambiguous. The CDR3 consists of 14 residues. Germline CDR1 reads MNHEY; CDR2 reads SMNVEV (reference sequence). V lost 4 bases and J lost 4, with 13 bases in between. Written as DNA, the CDR3 is TGTGCCAGCAGTTCAGTCCCAGGCCGCTATGGCTACACCTTC. Its protein is CASSSVPGRYGYTF.

The genes are TRBV19 and TRBJ2-2, with D possibly TRBD1 on 5 matching bases. The CDR3 covers 15 residues. V gave up 0 bases and J gave up 7 bases, with 12 bases separating them. Germline CDR1 reads LNHDA; CDR2 reads SQIVND (reference sequence). This chain's CDR3 is CASSIDPQGRGELFF. In DNA, the CDR3 is TGTGCCAGTAGTATAGATCCCCAGGGTCGCGGGGAGCTGTTTTTT.

The chain uses TRBV18 and TRBJ2-2; 7 bases are a match to TRBD2. The CDR3 has 14 residues. J lost 3 bases, V lost 5 bases, and 3 bases had no gene match. Germline values: CDR1 KGHSH, CDR2 LQKENI. CDR3 nucleotides: TGTGCCAGCTCAAGGACTAGGGACACCGGGGAGCTGTTTTTT. Residues: CASSRTRDTGELFF.

CDR3 protein: CASSPGTRGETQYF. The DNA for the CDR3 is TGTGCCAGCAGTCCCGGGACTAGAGGGGAGACCCAGTACTTC. The rearrangement links TRBV6-6 to TRBJ2-5; TRBD2 aligns across 8 bases. Germline V CDR1 and CDR2: MNHNY, SVGAGI (reference sequence). The CDR3 is 14 amino acids. V dropped 5 bases and J dropped 5; count of bases not matched to a gene: 7.

The J gene is TRBJ1-2, the V gene TRBV7-9; 10 bases are shared with TRBD1. The CDR3 length is 15 residues. Germline-derived CDR1 and CDR2 are SEHNR and FQNEAQ (reference sequence). The ends lost 5 bases at V and 1 base at J; junction bases unmatched: 4. For the CDR3, the DNA is TGTGCCAGCAGCATCGGACAGGGGGTTAACTATGGCTACACCTTC. Amino acids: CASSIGQGVNYGYTF.

This clone was detected only once. V gene TRBV5-1 combines with J gene TRBJ2-7; tentative D call: TRBD1 (5 bases). This CDR3 comprises 14 residues. CDR1 is SGHRS, CDR2 YFSETQ, per germline. With 0 bases removed from V and 2 bases from J, the gap between germline ends came to 9 bases. CDR3 residues: CASSLEAGTYEQYF. Written as DNA, the CDR3 is TGCGCCAGCAGCTTGGAGGCAGGGACCTACGAGCAGTACTTC.

This clone was observed a single time. This sequence joins TRBV11-2 and TRBJ1-5; TRBD1 aligns across 7 bases. The germline CDR1 and CDR2 sequences are SGHAT and FQNNGV. J gave up 1 base and V 5 bases, and 2 bases lay outside the gene matches. This CDR3 contains 14 residues. Here the CDR3 DNA reads TGTGCCAGCAGCCGGACAGGCAGCAATCAGCCCCAGCATTTT. Protein product: CASSRTGSNQPQHF. Combining the CDR3 with reference TRBV11-2 and TRBJ1-5 gives the whole variable domain EAGVAQSPRYKIIEKRQSVAFWCNPISGHATLYWYQQILGQGPKLLIQFQNNGVVDDSQLPKDRFSAERLKGVDSTLKIQPAKLEDSAVYLCASSRTGSNQPQHFGDGTRLSIL.

This chain connects TRBV2 to TRBJ2-7; tentative D call: TRBD1 (7 bases). Germline lookup yields CDR1 SNHLY and CDR2 FYNNEI. This CDR3 has 12 amino acids. Trimming removed 9 bases from V and 5 bases from J, with 14 bases in between. The chain's CDR3 is CARDYTGDEQYF. Here the CDR3 DNA reads TGTGCCAGGGACTATACAGGGGACGAGCAGTACTTC.

This clone has only one observation. This chain connects TRBV28 to TRBJ2-2; 8 positions agree with TRBD2. Trimming removed 8 bases from V and 6 bases from J; junction bases left unmatched: 11. Germline V gene lookup returns CDR1 MDHEN and CDR2 SYDVKM. The length of the CDR3 is 15 residues. CDR3: CASLREGGRPGELFF. The CDR3 DNA reads TGTGCCAGCCTCCGGGAGGGGGGGCGGCCCGGGGAGCTGTTTTTT. The entire variable domain, with the rest obtained from reference TRBV28 and TRBJ2-2, is as follows: DVKVTQSSRYLVKRTGEKVFLECVQDMDHENMFWYRQDPGLGLRLIYFSYDVKMKEKGDIPEGYSVSREKKERFSLILESASTNQTSMYLCASLREGGRPGELFFGEGSRLTVL.

The V gene is TRBV5-4, the J gene TRBJ2-7; 7 positions agree with TRBD2. The ends lost 1 base at V and 6 bases at J; junction bases unmatched: 10. This CDR3 has 15 amino acids. Germline assignment: CDR1 SGHNT and CDR2 YYREEE (reference sequence). CDR3 bases: TGTGCCAGCAGCTTGTTGGAGGGAGGGCCGGCCGAGCAGTACTTC. Its translation is CASSLLEGGPAEQYF. The full variable domain, its missing parts supplied by reference TRBV5-4 and TRBJ2-7, is ETGVTQSPTHLIKTRGQQVTLRCSSQSGHNTVSWYQQALGQGPQFIFQYYREEENGRGNFPPRFSGLQFPNYSSELNVNALELDDSALYLCASSLLEGGPAEQYFGPGTRLTVT.

The V call is TRBV11-3, the J call TRBJ2-1; no clear D. The V end was cut by 2 bases, the J end by 5 bases, with 7 bases between. CDR3 length: 13 residues. CDR1 is SGHNT and CDR2 is YENEEA in the germline V gene. As DNA, the CDR3 is TGTGCCAGCAGCTTACTGGAAAACAATGAGCAGTTCTTC. Protein sequence: CASSLLENNEQFF.

Comment on this clone: The sample contains more than one DNA sequence encoding this CDR3. This chain connects TRBV5-1 to TRBJ2-1, with 10 nucleotides matching TRBD1. CDR3 size: 15 residues. J was trimmed by 2 bases and V by 3 bases; bases with no gene match: 2. Per the germline V gene, CDR1 is SGHRS and CDR2 is YFSETQ. CDR3 loop: CASSSGQGAYNEQFF. The DNA for the CDR3 is TGCGCCAGCAGCTCTGGACAGGGGGCCTACAATGAGCAGTTCTTC.

This chain links TRBV5-1 with TRBJ2-5; tentatively, D is TRBD2 (5 bases). This CDR3 has 15 residues. Between the trimmed V and J ends, which lost 0 bases and 4 bases, there was a span of 13 bases. Germline assignment: CDR1 SGHRS and CDR2 YFSETQ. CDR3 loop: CASSLVGGERETQYF. The DNA for the CDR3 is TGCGCCAGCAGCTTGGTAGGTGGGGAGCGAGAGACCCAGTACTTC.